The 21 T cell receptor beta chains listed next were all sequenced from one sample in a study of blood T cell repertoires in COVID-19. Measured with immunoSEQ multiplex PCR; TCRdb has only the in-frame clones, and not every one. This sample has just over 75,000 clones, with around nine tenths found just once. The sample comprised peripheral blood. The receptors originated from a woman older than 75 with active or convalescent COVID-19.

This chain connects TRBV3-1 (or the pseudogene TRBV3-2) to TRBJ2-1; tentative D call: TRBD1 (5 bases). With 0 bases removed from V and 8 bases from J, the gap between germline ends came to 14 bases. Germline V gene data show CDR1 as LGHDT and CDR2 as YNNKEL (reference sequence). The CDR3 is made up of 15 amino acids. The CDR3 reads CASSQEGRGVDEQFF. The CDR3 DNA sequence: TGTGCCAGCAGCCAAGAGGGTAGGGGTGTCGATGAGCAGTTCTTC.

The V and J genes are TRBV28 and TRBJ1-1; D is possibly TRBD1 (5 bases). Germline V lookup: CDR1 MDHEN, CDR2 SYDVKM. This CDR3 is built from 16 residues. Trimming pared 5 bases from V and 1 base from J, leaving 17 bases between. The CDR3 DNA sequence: TGTGCCAGCAGTCAAACAGGTAAAGGAAAGAACACTGAAGCTTTCTTT. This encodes CASSQTGKGKNTEAFF.

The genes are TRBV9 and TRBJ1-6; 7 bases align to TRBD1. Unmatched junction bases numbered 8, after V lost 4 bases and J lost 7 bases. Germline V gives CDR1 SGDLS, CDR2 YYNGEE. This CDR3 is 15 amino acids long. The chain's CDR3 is CASSPRDSTNSPLHF. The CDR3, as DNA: TGTGCCAGCAGCCCGAGGGACAGTACAAATTCACCCCTCCACTTT. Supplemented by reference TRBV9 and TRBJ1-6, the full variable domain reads DSGVTQTPKHLITATGQRVTLRCSPRSGDLSVYWYQQSLDQGLQFLIQYYNGEERAKGNILERFSAQQFPDLHSELNLSSLELGDSALYFCASSPRDSTNSPLHFGNGTRLTVT.

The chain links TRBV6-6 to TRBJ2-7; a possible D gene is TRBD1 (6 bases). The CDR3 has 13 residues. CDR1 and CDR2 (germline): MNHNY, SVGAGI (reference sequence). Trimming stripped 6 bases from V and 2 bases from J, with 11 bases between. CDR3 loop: CASRQTGTYEQYF. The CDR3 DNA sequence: TGTGCCAGCAGACAGACAGGCACCTACGAGCAGTACTTC.

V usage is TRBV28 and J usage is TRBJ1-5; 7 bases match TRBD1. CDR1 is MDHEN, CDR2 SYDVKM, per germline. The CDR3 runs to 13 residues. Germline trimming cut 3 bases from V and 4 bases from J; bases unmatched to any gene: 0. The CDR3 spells CASSLDRNQPQHF. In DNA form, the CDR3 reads TGTGCCAGCAGTTTGGACAGGAATCAGCCCCAGCATTTT.

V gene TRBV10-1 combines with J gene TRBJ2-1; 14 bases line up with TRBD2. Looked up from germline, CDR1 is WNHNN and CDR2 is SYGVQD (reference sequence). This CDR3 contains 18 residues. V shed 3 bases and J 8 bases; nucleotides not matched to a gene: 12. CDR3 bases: TGCGCCAGCAGTGACGGGACTAGCGGGAGTCTACGGGAGGATGAGCAGTTCTTC. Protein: CASSDGTSGSLREDEQFF.

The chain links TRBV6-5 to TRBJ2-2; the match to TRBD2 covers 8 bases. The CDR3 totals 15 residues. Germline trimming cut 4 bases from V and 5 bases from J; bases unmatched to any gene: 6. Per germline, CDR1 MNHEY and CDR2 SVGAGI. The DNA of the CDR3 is TGTGCCAGCAGTTTCAAGGCTAGCGGGACCGGGGAGCTGTTTTTT. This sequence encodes CASSFKASGTGELFF.

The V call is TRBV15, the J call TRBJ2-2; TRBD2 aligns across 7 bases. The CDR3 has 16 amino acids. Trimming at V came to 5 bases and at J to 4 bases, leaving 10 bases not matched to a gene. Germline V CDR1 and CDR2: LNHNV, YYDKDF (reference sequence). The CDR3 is CATSPTGGMGTGELFF. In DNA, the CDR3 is TGTGCCACCAGCCCCACGGGGGGAATGGGCACCGGGGAGCTGTTTTTT.

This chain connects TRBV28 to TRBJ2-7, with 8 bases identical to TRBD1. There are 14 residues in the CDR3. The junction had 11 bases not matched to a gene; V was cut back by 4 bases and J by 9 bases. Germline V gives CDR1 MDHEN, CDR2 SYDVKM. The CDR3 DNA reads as TGTGCCAGCAGTTCCCCACCGGGACAGGCCATGCAGTACTTC. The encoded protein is CASSSPPGQAMQYF.

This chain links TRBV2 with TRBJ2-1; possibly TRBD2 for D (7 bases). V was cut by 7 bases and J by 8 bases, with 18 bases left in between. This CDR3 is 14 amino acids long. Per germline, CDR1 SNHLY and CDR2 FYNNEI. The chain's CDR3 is CASMTQGRVDEQFF. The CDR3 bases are TGTGCCAGCATGACCCAGGGGAGGGTCGATGAGCAGTTCTTC.

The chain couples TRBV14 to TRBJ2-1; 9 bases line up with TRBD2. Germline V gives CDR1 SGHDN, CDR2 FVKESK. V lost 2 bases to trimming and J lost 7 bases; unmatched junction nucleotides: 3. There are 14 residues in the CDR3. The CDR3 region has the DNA TGTGCCAGCAGCCAAAGTCTAGCGGGGAATGAGCAGTTCTTC. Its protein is CASSQSLAGNEQFF.

The CDR3 nucleotides are TGCAGTGCTAGTAGTCGGCAGGGAAACTATGGCTACACCTTC. Residues: CSASSRQGNYGYTF. This chain uses TRBV20-1 with TRBJ1-2, with TRBD1 as a possible D gene (5 bases). The CDR3 is made up of 14 amino acids. V was cut by 3 bases and J by 2 bases, with 13 bases left in between. Germline V gene sequence: CDR1 DFQATT, CDR2 SNEGSKA (reference sequence).

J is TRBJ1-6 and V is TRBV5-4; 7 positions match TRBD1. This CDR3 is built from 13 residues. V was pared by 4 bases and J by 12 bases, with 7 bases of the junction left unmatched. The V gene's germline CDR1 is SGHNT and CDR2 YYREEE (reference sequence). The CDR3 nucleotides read TGTGCCAGCAGCCTGCGACAGGGCGAACCCCTCCACTTT. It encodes CASSLRQGEPLHF.

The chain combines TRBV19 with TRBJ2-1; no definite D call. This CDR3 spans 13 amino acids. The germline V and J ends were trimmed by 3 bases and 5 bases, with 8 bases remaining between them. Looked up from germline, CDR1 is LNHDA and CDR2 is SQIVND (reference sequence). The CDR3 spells CASSIRGNNEQFF. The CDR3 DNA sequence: TGTGCCAGTAGTATTAGAGGAAACAATGAGCAGTTCTTC.

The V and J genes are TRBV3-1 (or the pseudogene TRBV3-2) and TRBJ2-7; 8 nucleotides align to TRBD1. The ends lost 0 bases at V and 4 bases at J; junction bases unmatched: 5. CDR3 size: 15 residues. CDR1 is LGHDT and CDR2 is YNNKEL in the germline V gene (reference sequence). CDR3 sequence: CASSQEYTGGYEQYF. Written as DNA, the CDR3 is TGTGCCAGCAGCCAAGAGTATACAGGGGGGTACGAGCAGTACTTC.

CDR3 sequence (DNA): TGCGCCAGCAGCCAAGACAGGGCGACTAGGGGTTGGGTATATTTT. Its protein is CASSQDRATRGWVYF. The chain recombines TRBV4-3 with TRBJ1-3; perhaps TRBD1 as D (5 bases). Germline lookup yields CDR1 LGHNA and CDR2 YSLEER. Trimming removed 0 bases from V and 14 bases from J, with 20 bases in between. The CDR3 is 15 residues long.

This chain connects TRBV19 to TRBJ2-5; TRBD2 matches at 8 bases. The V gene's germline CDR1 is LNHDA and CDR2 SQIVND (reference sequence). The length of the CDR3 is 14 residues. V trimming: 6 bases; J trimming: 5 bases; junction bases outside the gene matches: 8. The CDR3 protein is CASRDGGAVETQYF. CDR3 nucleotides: TGTGCCAGTAGAGACGGGGGGGCCGTTGAGACCCAGTACTTC.

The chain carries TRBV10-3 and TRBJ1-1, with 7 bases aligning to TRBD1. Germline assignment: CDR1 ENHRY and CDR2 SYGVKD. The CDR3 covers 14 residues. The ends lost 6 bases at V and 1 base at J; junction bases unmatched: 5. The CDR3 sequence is CAISPGQRNTEAFF. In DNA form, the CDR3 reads TGTGCCATCAGCCCGGGACAGCGGAACACTGAAGCTTTCTTT.

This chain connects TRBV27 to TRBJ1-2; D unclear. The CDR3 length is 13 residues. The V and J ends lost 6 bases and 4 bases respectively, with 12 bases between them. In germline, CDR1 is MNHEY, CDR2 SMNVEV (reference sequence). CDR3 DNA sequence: TGTGCCAGCAGCGGAGGGTTCCCCTATGGCTACACCTTC. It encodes CASSGGFPYGYTF.

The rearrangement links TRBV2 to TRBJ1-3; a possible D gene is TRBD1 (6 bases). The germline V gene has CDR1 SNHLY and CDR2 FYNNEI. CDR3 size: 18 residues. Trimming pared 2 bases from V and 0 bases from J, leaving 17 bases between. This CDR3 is CASSEQGRLQSSGNTIYF. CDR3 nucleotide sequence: TGTGCCAGCAGTGAACAGGGGCGACTACAAAGCTCTGGAAACACCATATATTTT. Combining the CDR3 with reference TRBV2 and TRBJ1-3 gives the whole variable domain EPEVTQTPSHQVTQMGQEVILRCVPISNHLYFYWYRQILGQKVEFLVSFYNNEISEKSEIFDDQFSVERPDGSNFTLKIRSTKLEDSAMYFCASSEQGRLQSSGNTIYFGEGSWLTVV.

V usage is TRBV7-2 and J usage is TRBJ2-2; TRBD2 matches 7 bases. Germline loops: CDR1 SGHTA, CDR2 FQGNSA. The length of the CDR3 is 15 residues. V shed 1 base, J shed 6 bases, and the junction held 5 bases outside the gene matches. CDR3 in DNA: TGTGCCAGCAGCTTAGTGACGGGGGGAGCCGGGGAGCTGTTTTTT. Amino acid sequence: CASSLVTGGAGELFF.